This T cell receptor (beta chain) was identified in a study of blood T cell repertoires in COVID-19. TCRdb's copy holds only in-frame clones and misses some; the assay was immunoSEQ multiplex PCR. The sample carries approximately 160,000 clones, 80% recorded once. CDR3 size: 13 residues. Trimming removed 0 bases from V and 7 bases from J, with 11 bases in between. CDR1 and CDR2 (germline): SGHRS, YFSETQ. The sequence came from a man aged 35 to 55 who had recovered from COVID-19. Sequencing used PBMCs or T cells enriched from blood (not recorded which). The chain links TRBV5-1 to TRBJ2-7, with TRBD2 as a possible D gene (5 bases). CDR3 nucleotides: TGCGCCAGCAGCTTGGGCCGGGATGAGGAGCAGTACTTC. Translating gives CASSLGRDEEQYF.